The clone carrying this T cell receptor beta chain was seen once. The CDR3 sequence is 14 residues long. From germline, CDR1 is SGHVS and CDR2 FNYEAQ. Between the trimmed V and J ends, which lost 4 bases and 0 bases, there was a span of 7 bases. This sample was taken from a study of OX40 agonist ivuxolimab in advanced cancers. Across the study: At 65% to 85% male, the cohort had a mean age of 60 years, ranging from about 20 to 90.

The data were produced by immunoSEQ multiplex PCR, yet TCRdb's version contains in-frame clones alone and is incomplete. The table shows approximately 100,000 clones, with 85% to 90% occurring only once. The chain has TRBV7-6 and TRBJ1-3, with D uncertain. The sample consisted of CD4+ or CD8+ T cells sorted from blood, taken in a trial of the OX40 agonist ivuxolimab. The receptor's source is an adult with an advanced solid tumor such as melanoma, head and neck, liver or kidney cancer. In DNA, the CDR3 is TGTGCCAGCAGCTCCTCCGGCTCTGGAAACACCATATATTTT. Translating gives CASSSSGSGNTIYF.